Listed below are T cell receptor beta chains from one sample, sequenced in a study of T cell responses to AZD1222 COVID-19 vaccine. Clones were sequenced by immunoSEQ multiplex PCR, and TCRdb holds only the in-frame ones, with some missing. The data show 90,000 to 120,000 clones, with roughly 87% seen just once and roughly 5% held by the top ten. This specimen consisted of peripheral blood, obtained 28 days after the second AZD1222 dose. Receptors originate from an adult who received the AZD1222 COVID-19 vaccine. Both conserved end residues are part of each CDR3. D genes are given only for firm matches. Expanded clones get a size class; other rows say once, few or many, or leave the size out.

TRBV18	-	14	-	TRBJ2-7	CASSPNRGGGEQYF	TGTGCCAGCTCACCAAATCGGGGCGGCGGCGAGCAGTACTTC
TRBV28	-	15	TRBD1	TRBJ1-2	CASSRGDRGGYGYTF	TGTGCCAGCAGTCGAGGGGACAGGGGAGGCTATGGCTACACCTTC
TRBV5-4	-	15	-	TRBJ1-1	CASSLGWGGKTEAFF	TGTGCCAGCAGTCTCGGATGGGGGGGCAAAACTGAAGCTTTCTTT
TRBV9	-	19	-	TRBJ2-7	CASSVALTASRTGSYEQYF	TGTGCCAGCAGCGTAGCGTTAACGGCCTCCCGCACAGGTTCCTACGAGCAGTACTTC
TRBV3-1/TRBV3-2	once	17	-	TRBJ2-7	CASSQERVALSSYEQYF	TGTGCCAGCAGCCAAGAACGGGTGGCTTTGAGCTCCTACGAGCAGTACTTC
TRBV12-3/TRBV12-4	-	12	-	TRBJ1-2	CASSLRGYGYTF	TGTGCCAGCAGTTTACGGGGCTATGGCTACACCTTC
TRBV19	-	13	-	TRBJ1-5	CASSIESNQPQHF	TGTGCCAGTAGTATAGAGAGCAATCAGCCCCAGCATTTT
TRBV12-3/TRBV12-4	-	12	-	TRBJ1-1	CASSDQGGVAFF	TGTGCCAGCAGCGACCAAGGTGGCGTGGCTTTCTTT
TRBV24-1	-	16	-	TRBJ1-5	CATSDSRQFSNQPQHF	TGTGCCACCAGTGACAGCAGACAGTTTAGCAATCAGCCCCAGCATTTT
TRBV10-3	-	14	-	TRBJ1-1	CAISESKGDPEAFF	TGTGCCATCAGTGAGTCGAAAGGGGACCCTGAAGCTTTCTTT
TRBV30	-	13	-	TRBJ1-6	CASQLLTGSPLHF	TGTGCCTCCCAACTATTAACCGGTTCACCCCTCCACTTT
TRBV3-1/TRBV3-2	-	16	TRBD2	TRBJ2-7	CASSPRGLAQQYEQYF	TGTGCCAGCAGCCCCCGGGGACTAGCGCAGCAATACGAGCAGTACTTC
TRBV12-3/TRBV12-4	-	11	-	TRBJ2-7	CASSLNYEQYF	TGTGCCAGCAGTTTAAACTACGAGCAGTACTTC
TRBV5-4	-	14	-	TRBJ1-4	CASSWGLPNEKLFF	TGTGCCAGCAGCTGGGGACTACCCAATGAAAAACTGTTTTTT
TRBV16	-	16	TRBD1	TRBJ2-3	CASSPRPTGGTDTQYF	TGTGCCAGCAGCCCCCGCCCCACAGGGGGCACAGATACGCAGTATTTT
TRBV27	-	14	-	TRBJ2-3	CASTPHNRPDTQYF	TGTGCCAGCACCCCCCACAACCGGCCAGATACGCAGTATTTT
TRBV25-1	-	12	-	TRBJ2-7	CASSGFTGEQYF	TGTGCCAGCAGTGGCTTCACCGGGGAGCAGTACTTC
TRBV5-6	-	15	-	TRBJ1-2	CASRTGAGINYGYTF	TGTGCCAGCAGAACTGGGGCAGGAATTAACTATGGCTACACCTTC
TRBV9	-	14	-	TRBJ1-1	CASSVGQGPTEAFF	TGTGCCAGCAGCGTAGGGCAGGGGCCCACTGAAGCTTTCTTT
TRBV5-1	-	16	-	TRBJ2-2	CASSPTGTRVTGELFF	TGCGCCAGCAGCCCCACCGGGACTCGAGTCACCGGGGAGCTGTTTTTT
TRBV29-1	-	13	TRBD1	TRBJ1-1	CSVEDMGDREAFF	TGCAGCGTTGAAGACATGGGGGACAGAGAAGCTTTCTTT
TRBV23-1	-	14	-	TRBJ1-5	CASSQSQGRQPQHF	TGCGCCAGCAGTCAATCTCAGGGGCGACAGCCCCAGCATTTT
TRBV18	-	12	-	TRBJ1-1	CASSLRRTEAFF	TGTGCCAGCTCACTAAGGAGGACTGAAGCTTTCTTT
TRBV28	-	14	TRBD1	TRBJ2-7	CASSFGQGSLEQYF	TGTGCCAGCAGTTTCGGACAGGGTTCCCTCGAGCAGTACTTC
TRBV29-1	few	11	-	TRBJ2-7	CSVKGTGEQYF	TGCAGCGTCAAGGGTACGGGGGAGCAGTACTTC
TRBV28	once	14	-	TRBJ1-4	CASSLVQGREKLFF	TGTGCCAGCAGTTTAGTCCAGGGCAGGGAAAAACTGTTTTTT
TRBV27	-	16	TRBD1	TRBJ1-2	CASSPGQGSSNYGYTF	TGTGCCAGCAGCCCGGGACAGGGATCCTCTAACTATGGCTACACCTTC
TRBV7-3	-	15	TRBD2	TRBJ2-3	CASSVAGGLADTQYF	TGTGCCAGCAGCGTAGCGGGGGGGCTGGCAGATACGCAGTATTTT
TRBV29-1	-	14	-	TRBJ2-7	CSVEAGKSSYEQYF	TGCAGCGTTGAAGCGGGGAAGAGCTCCTACGAGCAGTACTTC
TRBV9	-	15	-	TRBJ2-7	CASSVDWVSIYEQYF	TGTGCCAGCAGCGTAGATTGGGTCAGCATCTACGAGCAGTACTTC
TRBV28	-	12	-	TRBJ2-7	CASSFLSHEQYF	TGTGCCAGCAGTTTTCTATCACACGAGCAGTACTTC
TRBV6-5	-	13	-	TRBJ2-7	CASSPRDTYEQYF	TGTGCCAGCAGTCCTCGGGACACCTACGAGCAGTACTTC
TRBV5-4	-	15	-	TRBJ2-2	CASSYGVTNTGELFF	TGTGCCAGCAGCTACGGGGTCACGAACACCGGGGAGCTGTTTTTT
TRBV6-5	-	10	-	TRBJ2-7	CASRLYEQYF	TGTGCCAGCCGTTTATACGAGCAGTACTTC
TRBV12-3/TRBV12-4	-	13	TRBD1	TRBJ1-2	CASRLTGAGGYTF	TGTGCCAGCAGGCTGACAGGGGCGGGAGGCTACACCTTC
TRBV6-5	-	16	TRBD1	TRBJ1-4	CASSYTRTGGVEKLFF	TGTGCCAGCAGTTACACCCGGACAGGAGGGGTAGAAAAACTGTTTTTT